This T cell receptor beta chain was profiled in a study of cytomegalovirus exposure and HLA in healthy donors. The study's findings and limits: Across all donors, roughly uniform sequencing depth was an assumption of the presence/absence analyses. In a later analysis, V- and J-gene trimming of beta chains associated with a DCLRE1C missense variant, replicated independently. It was reported in a later analysis that an Asian-associated ancestry cluster showed fewer N-insertions than the approximately 700-donor mean. Earlier analysis yielded a pattern in which most TCR beta V segments were productive about 87% or about 30% of the time.

On this clone: The target antigen is unknown.

Primers: 60 Vbeta forward and 13 Jbeta reverse. The repertoire was sequenced with immunoSEQ multiplex PCR; TCRdb's copy has only in-frame clones and lacks some. The repertoire includes about 140,000 clones, 76% of them detected once, and 3% to 3.5% sits in the top ten. Trimming shortened V by 0 bases and J by 5 bases, and 16 bases separated the two germline ends. Germline V gene lookup returns CDR1 SGHRS and CDR2 YFSETQ. The CDR3 covers 16 residues. Sequenced: PBMCs. This TCR was sampled from a man between 40 and 49 years old in good health and CMV-seronegative. V usage is TRBV5-1 and J usage is TRBJ2-3; no clear D gene. The CDR3: CASSLALHSTGDTQYF. The CDR3, as DNA: TGCGCCAGCAGCTTGGCGCTACACTCAACGGGAGATACGCAGTATTTT.